The rows below give T cell receptor beta chains drawn from one sample of a study of CD8 T cells in Susac syndrome. TCRdb called the immunoSEQ multiplex PCR reads again in MiXCR, with one record for every CDR3 protein. There are roughly 130,000 distinct CDR3 sequences in the sample; around 94% occur only once, and 0.1% to 0.15% lies in the top ten. Sequencing was carried out using CD4+ T cells from PBMCs. These receptor sequences come from a human donor with multiple sclerosis. Each CDR3 is given with its conserved first and last residue. The order of the fields is V gene, J gene, D gene, clone size, CDR3 protein, CDR3 DNA. A D gene is named only where the DNA matches it firmly. Only some rows state a clone size, as once, few, many or a class for expanded clones.

V gene: TRBV29-1; J gene: TRBJ1-1; D gene: .; clone size: .; CDR3 protein: CSSGVGGMNTEAFF; CDR3 DNA: TGCAGCTCCGGGGTCGGGGGTATGAACACTGAAGCTTTCTTT
V gene: TRBV20-1; J gene: TRBJ2-3; D gene: TRBD2; clone size: .; CDR3 protein: CSGAGGTDTQYF; CDR3 DNA: TGCAGTGGCGCGGGAGGCACAGATACGCAGTATTTT
V gene: TRBV23-1; J gene: TRBJ1-2; D gene: .; clone size: .; CDR3 protein: CASSQGQFDYGYTF; CDR3 DNA: TGCGCCAGCAGTCAAGGGCAGTTCGACTATGGCTACACCTTC
V gene: TRBV20-1; J gene: TRBJ1-2; D gene: TRBD1; clone size: .; CDR3 protein: CSAPPGGIYGYTF; CDR3 DNA: TGCAGTGCCCCCCCAGGGGGGATCTATGGCTACACCTTC
V gene: TRBV20-1; J gene: TRBJ1-5; D gene: .; clone size: once; CDR3 protein: CSAYGRGSNQPQHF; CDR3 DNA: TGCAGTGCTTATGGGCGAGGGAGCAATCAGCCCCAGCATTTT
V gene: TRBV12-3/TRBV12-4; J gene: TRBJ1-5; D gene: .; clone size: .; CDR3 protein: CASSLTGSENQPQHF; CDR3 DNA: TGTGCCAGCAGTTTAACCGGGAGCGAGAATCAGCCCCAGCATTTT
V gene: TRBV7-9; J gene: TRBJ1-2; D gene: .; clone size: .; CDR3 protein: CASSLDRDGYTF; CDR3 DNA: TGTGCCAGCAGCTTAGACAGGGACGGCTACACCTTC
V gene: TRBV19; J gene: TRBJ2-5; D gene: TRBD1; clone size: .; CDR3 protein: CASGQDHQETQYF; CDR3 DNA: TGTGCCAGTGGACAGGACCATCAAGAGACCCAGTACTTC
V gene: TRBV2; J gene: TRBJ1-1; D gene: .; clone size: .; CDR3 protein: CASWMNTEAFF; CDR3 DNA: TGTGCCAGCTGGATGAACACTGAAGCTTTCTTT
V gene: TRBV7-2; J gene: TRBJ2-5; D gene: .; clone size: few; CDR3 protein: CASRPREQETQYF; CDR3 DNA: TGTGCCAGCAGACCTAGGGAACAAGAGACCCAGTACTTC
V gene: TRBV5-5; J gene: TRBJ1-1; D gene: TRBD1; clone size: .; CDR3 protein: CASSSQGANTEAFF; CDR3 DNA: TGTGCCAGCAGCTCCCAGGGGGCAAACACTGAAGCTTTCTTT
V gene: TRBV5-1; J gene: TRBJ2-1; D gene: .; clone size: .; CDR3 protein: CASRSEPSNEQFF; CDR3 DNA: TGCGCCAGCAGGTCCGAGCCCTCTAATGAGCAGTTCTTC
V gene: TRBV7-9; J gene: TRBJ2-1; D gene: TRBD2; clone size: .; CDR3 protein: CASSLELAAYNEQFF; CDR3 DNA: TGTGCCAGCAGCTTAGAACTAGCGGCCTACAATGAGCAGTTCTTC
V gene: TRBV7-2; J gene: TRBJ2-5; D gene: TRBD2; clone size: .; CDR3 protein: CASSPGGAETQYF; CDR3 DNA: TGTGCCAGCAGCCCGGGGGGTGCAGAGACCCAGTACTTC
V gene: TRBV20-1; J gene: TRBJ2-7; D gene: .; clone size: .; CDR3 protein: CSARERPNSYEQYF; CDR3 DNA: TGCAGTGCTAGAGAACGGCCGAATTCCTACGAGCAGTACTTC
V gene: TRBV6-2/TRBV6-3; J gene: TRBJ2-3; D gene: .; clone size: .; CDR3 protein: CASSSLTDTQYF; CDR3 DNA: TGTGCCAGCAGTTCGTTAACAGATACGCAGTATTTT
V gene: TRBV29-1; J gene: TRBJ1-1; D gene: .; clone size: .; CDR3 protein: CSVGGAAEAFF; CDR3 DNA: TGCAGCGTGGGGGGGGCCGCTGAAGCTTTCTTT
V gene: TRBV4-3; J gene: TRBJ1-2; D gene: .; clone size: .; CDR3 protein: CASSQGDLPGREYGYTF; CDR3 DNA: TGCGCCAGCAGCCAAGGAGATTTACCGGGGCGGGAGTATGGCTACACCTTC
V gene: TRBV20-1; J gene: TRBJ2-7; D gene: TRBD2; clone size: .; CDR3 protein: CSFLGGGSYEQYF; CDR3 DNA: TGCAGCTTCCTCGGCGGGGGTTCCTACGAGCAGTACTTC
V gene: TRBV6-2/TRBV6-3; J gene: TRBJ1-1; D gene: TRBD1; clone size: .; CDR3 protein: CASSYHPPGTGGANTEAFF; CDR3 DNA: TGTGCCAGCAGTTACCATCCCCCCGGGACAGGGGGGGCGAACACTGAAGCTTTCTTT
V gene: TRBV12-3/TRBV12-4; J gene: TRBJ2-7; D gene: .; clone size: .; CDR3 protein: CASSQAVSGKQYF; CDR3 DNA: TGTGCCAGCAGCCAGGCGGTTAGCGGTAAGCAGTACTTC
V gene: TRBV5-1; J gene: TRBJ1-3; D gene: .; clone size: .; CDR3 protein: CASSLDGQKGNTIYF; CDR3 DNA: TGCGCCAGCAGCTTGGATGGCCAGAAAGGAAACACCATATATTTT
V gene: TRBV6-5; J gene: TRBJ1-1; D gene: TRBD1; clone size: .; CDR3 protein: CASRTDRGSTEAFF; CDR3 DNA: TGTGCCAGCAGGACGGACAGGGGTAGCACTGAAGCTTTCTTT
V gene: TRBV7-3; J gene: TRBJ2-5; D gene: TRBD1; clone size: .; CDR3 protein: CASSLGTGLETQYF; CDR3 DNA: TGTGCCAGCAGCTTAGGGACAGGGTTGGAGACCCAGTACTTC
V gene: TRBV29-1; J gene: TRBJ2-6; D gene: .; clone size: .; CDR3 protein: CSVADPMASGANVLTF; CDR3 DNA: TGCAGCGTTGCCGATCCGATGGCCTCTGGGGCCAACGTCCTGACTTTC
V gene: TRBV3-1; J gene: TRBJ1-5; D gene: .; clone size: .; CDR3 protein: CASSQEGGQPQHF; CDR3 DNA: TGTGCCAGCAGCCAAGAAGGGGGACAGCCCCAGCATTTT
V gene: TRBV6-6; J gene: TRBJ1-5; D gene: TRBD1; clone size: .; CDR3 protein: CASSYGQGRDQPQHF; CDR3 DNA: TGTGCCAGCAGTTACGGACAGGGGCGAGATCAGCCCCAGCATTTT
V gene: TRBV6-5; J gene: TRBJ1-1; D gene: TRBD1; clone size: .; CDR3 protein: CASTLDRFVTEAFF; CDR3 DNA: TGTGCCAGCACTTTGGACAGGTTTGTTACTGAAGCTTTCTTT
V gene: TRBV12-3/TRBV12-4; J gene: TRBJ2-7; D gene: TRBD2; clone size: .; CDR3 protein: CASSLGLAGGYEQYF; CDR3 DNA: TGTGCCAGCAGTCTGGGACTAGCGGGAGGCTACGAGCAGTACTTC
V gene: TRBV27; J gene: TRBJ2-3; D gene: TRBD2; clone size: .; CDR3 protein: CASSLRLAGGLDTQYF; CDR3 DNA: TGTGCCAGCAGTTTACGGCTAGCGGGAGGGCTCGATACGCAGTATTTT
V gene: TRBV29-1; J gene: TRBJ2-2; D gene: TRBD2; clone size: once; CDR3 protein: CSVVGTSGYHRPGELFF; CDR3 DNA: TGCAGCGTCGTTGGGACTAGCGGGTACCACAGACCCGGGGAGCTGTTTTTT
V gene: TRBV18; J gene: TRBJ1-1; D gene: .; clone size: .; CDR3 protein: CASSPSTPKAFF; CDR3 DNA: TGTGCCAGCTCCCCGAGTACGCCGAAGGCTTTCTTT
V gene: TRBV6-2/TRBV6-3; J gene: TRBJ1-2; D gene: TRBD1; clone size: .; CDR3 protein: CASAGGRGAANYGYTF; CDR3 DNA: TGTGCCAGCGCAGGGGGAAGAGGGGCCGCTAACTATGGCTACACCTTC
V gene: TRBV29-1; J gene: TRBJ1-2; D gene: .; clone size: .; CDR3 protein: CSVGAPGLGYGYTF; CDR3 DNA: TGCAGCGTTGGAGCTCCGGGCCTCGGCTATGGCTACACCTTC
V gene: TRBV7-6; J gene: TRBJ2-1; D gene: TRBD2; clone size: .; CDR3 protein: CASSPRLAGRSYNEQFF; CDR3 DNA: TGTGCCAGCAGCCCACGACTAGCGGGACGGTCCTACAATGAGCAGTTCTTC
V gene: TRBV12-3/TRBV12-4; J gene: TRBJ2-1; D gene: .; clone size: .; CDR3 protein: CASRAGTSYNEQFF; CDR3 DNA: TGTGCCAGCAGAGCGGGGACATCTTACAATGAGCAGTTCTTC
V gene: TRBV5-4; J gene: TRBJ2-1; D gene: TRBD2; clone size: .; CDR3 protein: CASSSPWGGAYNEQFF; CDR3 DNA: TGTGCCAGCAGCTCTCCTTGGGGGGGGGCCTACAATGAGCAGTTCTTC
V gene: TRBV7-6; J gene: TRBJ2-6; D gene: .; clone size: .; CDR3 protein: CASSLKGTSGANVLTF; CDR3 DNA: TGTGCCAGCAGCTTGAAGGGGACCTCTGGGGCCAACGTCCTGACTTTC
V gene: TRBV25-1; J gene: TRBJ2-2; D gene: .; clone size: .; CDR3 protein: CASSGLRDTGELFF; CDR3 DNA: TGTGCCAGCTCGGGGTTAAGGGACACCGGGGAGCTGTTTTTT
V gene: TRBV6-1; J gene: TRBJ2-3; D gene: .; clone size: .; CDR3 protein: CASSEAEPRTDTQYF; CDR3 DNA: TGTGCCAGCAGTGAGGCAGAACCACGCACAGATACGCAGTATTTT
V gene: TRBV12-3/TRBV12-4; J gene: TRBJ1-1; D gene: .; clone size: .; CDR3 protein: CASSAPGHLNTEAFF; CDR3 DNA: TGTGCCAGCAGTGCCCCGGGACATCTGAACACTGAAGCTTTCTTT
V gene: TRBV6-5; J gene: TRBJ2-7; D gene: .; clone size: few; CDR3 protein: CASSWAFVGLSYEQYF; CDR3 DNA: TGTGCCAGCAGTTGGGCCTTTGTGGGCCTCTCCTACGAGCAGTACTTC
V gene: TRBV7-2; J gene: TRBJ1-4; D gene: .; clone size: .; CDR3 protein: CASSLGTDGFKEKLFF; CDR3 DNA: TGTGCCAGCAGCTTAGGGACCGATGGGTTTAAAGAAAAACTGTTTTTT
V gene: TRBV7-6; J gene: TRBJ2-5; D gene: .; clone size: .; CDR3 protein: CASSSRGETQYF; CDR3 DNA: TGTGCCAGCAGCTCCAGGGGAGAGACCCAGTACTTC
V gene: TRBV9; J gene: TRBJ2-3; D gene: .; clone size: few; CDR3 protein: CASSVEAGAITDTQYF; CDR3 DNA: TGTGCCAGCAGCGTAGAGGCGGGGGCCATCACAGATACGCAGTATTTT
V gene: TRBV6-6; J gene: TRBJ2-7; D gene: TRBD2; clone size: once; CDR3 protein: CASSLTSGRVYEQYF; CDR3 DNA: TGTGCCAGCAGCCTCACTAGCGGGAGGGTGTACGAGCAGTACTTC